The next 21 T cell receptor beta chains were all read from a single sample in a study of blood T cell repertoires in COVID-19. Sequencing used immunoSEQ multiplex PCR; TCRdb keeps in-frame clones, though not all of them. Of more than 60,000 clones in the sample, around 80% were seen once. The material sequenced was peripheral blood. The origin of the receptors is a man aged 60 to 75 with active or convalescent COVID-19.

This chain uses TRBV9 with TRBJ2-7, with a weak D call TRBD2 (5 bases). The V gene's germline CDR1 is SGDLS and CDR2 YYNGEE. The germline V and J ends were trimmed by 0 bases and 3 bases, with 10 bases remaining between them. The CDR3 has 14 amino acids. CDR3 DNA sequence: TGTGCCAGCAGCGTAGGGGGAGTCGGCTACGAGCAGTACTTC. Protein sequence: CASSVGGVGYEQYF.

The V call is TRBV6-6, the J call TRBJ2-2; 8 nucleotides match TRBD1. The CDR3 consists of 14 residues. Germline V lookup: CDR1 MNHNY, CDR2 SVGAGI (reference sequence). Trimming at V came to 5 bases and at J to 4 bases, leaving 3 bases not matched to a gene. The CDR3 sequence: CASSRTGSTGELFF. The CDR3 nucleotides are TGTGCCAGCAGTCGGACAGGGAGCACCGGGGAGCTGTTTTTT.

The V gene is TRBV12-3 or TRBV12-4, the J gene TRBJ1-2; 7 bases are a match to TRBD1. V was clipped by 6 bases and J by 8 bases; unmatched bases: 9. The length of the CDR3 is 13 residues. The CDR3 loop is CASSPTGIIGYTF. CDR3 nucleotides: TGTGCCAGCAGCCCGACAGGGATAATCGGCTACACCTTC.

The chain has TRBV7-2 and TRBJ1-2; maybe TRBD1 (6 bases). V shed 2 bases and J shed 8 bases, with 15 bases lying between them. CDR1 is SGHTA, CDR2 FQGNSA, per germline. CDR3 length: 14 residues. DNA for the CDR3: TGTGCCAGCAGCTTATTTATGGCAGGGGTCGGCTACACCTTC. The encoded protein is CASSLFMAGVGYTF.

The CDR3 sequence: CASSLGQGREKLFF. The CDR3 nucleotides are TGTGCCAGCAGCTTGGGTCAGGGGCGAGAAAAACTGTTTTTT. V usage is TRBV5-4 and J usage is TRBJ1-4, with D possibly TRBD1 on 6 matching bases. CDR1 is SGHNT, CDR2 YYREEE, per germline (reference sequence). This CDR3 region has 14 residues. V was clipped by 0 bases and J by 8 bases, with 11 bases between them.

This chain links TRBV5-1 with TRBJ1-1; D is unresolved. V dropped 2 bases and J dropped 3 bases, with 11 bases sitting between them. The germline V gene encodes CDR1 SGHRS and CDR2 YFSETQ. The CDR3 extends over 14 amino acids. This chain's CDR3 is CASSFTTTDTEAFF. CDR3 coding DNA: TGCGCCAGCAGCTTTACTACGACCGACACTGAAGCTTTCTTT.

CDR3 nucleotides: TGCGCCAGCAGCCAACGAGGGGGCCAGGATACGCAGTATTTT. Protein sequence: CASSQRGGQDTQYF. This sequence joins TRBV4-1 and TRBJ2-3; 7 bases are a match to TRBD1. V lost 2 bases, J lost 6 bases, and 5 bases stayed unmatched. There are 14 residues in the CDR3. Germline V gene lookup returns CDR1 MGHRA and CDR2 YSYEKL.

The CDR3 DNA reads TGTGCCAGCGCCACGAAGGGGGGGGCGGCCCAAGAGACCCAGTACTTC. As protein: CASATKGGAAQETQYF. V usage is TRBV7-2 and J usage is TRBJ2-5; weak D call: TRBD2 (7 bases). Germline V gene data show CDR1 as SGHTA and CDR2 as FQGNSA. The V and J ends lost 8 bases and 1 base respectively, with 20 bases between them. The CDR3 contains 16 residues.

The CDR3 region is CASRTGGGGYTF. CDR3 bases: TGTGCCAGCAGAACAGGGGGTGGAGGCTACACCTTC. The V gene is TRBV12-3 or TRBV12-4, the J gene TRBJ1-2; 8 nucleotides match TRBD1. J was trimmed by 8 bases and V by 6 bases; bases with no gene match: 5. This CDR3 comprises 12 residues.

The V call is TRBV6-6, the J call TRBJ1-5, with 7 nucleotides matching TRBD1. V gave up 8 bases and J gave up 4 bases; unmatched junction bases: 8. Germline CDR1 reads MNHNY; CDR2 reads SVGAGI (reference sequence). The CDR3 length is 14 residues. CDR3 protein: CASYEGAGNQPQHF. The CDR3 DNA reads as TGTGCCAGCTATGAGGGGGCAGGGAATCAGCCCCAGCATTTT.

The J gene is TRBJ2-1, the V gene TRBV12-1; TRBD2, the table's D call, lacks a check against the DNA. TRBV12-1 is a listed pseudogene. The length of the CDR3 is 17 residues. CDR3 residues: CASSPGLAGGDYNEQFF. The CDR3 nucleotides read TGTGCCAGCAGCCCTGGACTAGCGGGGGGCGATTACAATGAGCAGTTCTTC.

The sample holds many counts of this clone. The chain combines TRBV2 with TRBJ1-3, with a weak D call TRBD1 (6 bases). The CDR3 has 14 amino acids. CDR1 and CDR2 from the germline V gene are SNHLY and FYNNEI. Between the trimmed V and J ends, which lost 7 bases and 2 bases, there was a span of 12 bases. CDR3: CASTTGWTGNTIYF. In DNA form, the CDR3 reads TGTGCCAGCACGACAGGCTGGACTGGAAACACCATATATTTT.

This clone was counted a few times. This chain uses TRBV5-4 with TRBJ1-5; perhaps TRBD1 as D (5 bases). Germline CDR1 reads SGHNT; CDR2 reads YYREEE (reference sequence). This CDR3 spans 13 amino acids. Trimming took 3 bases from V and 5 from J, leaving 9 bases between them. The chain's CDR3 is CASSWDWDQPQHF. CDR3 DNA: TGTGCCAGCAGCTGGGACTGGGATCAGCCCCAGCATTTT. Full variable domain (missing parts from reference TRBV5-4 and TRBJ1-5): ETGVTQSPTHLIKTRGQQVTLRCSSQSGHNTVSWYQQALGQGPQFIFQYYREEENGRGNFPPRFSGLQFPNYSSELNVNALELDDSALYLCASSWDWDQPQHFGDGTRLSIL.

The gene calls are TRBV27 and TRBJ1-4; D gene ambiguous. Germline V gene lookup returns CDR1 MNHEY and CDR2 SMNVEV (reference sequence). The CDR3 contains 15 residues. V shed 5 bases and J shed 8 bases, with 18 bases lying between them. CDR3 in DNA: TGTGCCAGCAGTCCCCAACAGTACCGGGAGGAAAAACTGTTTTTT. Translated: CASSPQQYREEKLFF.

The gene calls are TRBV7-8 and TRBJ1-4; 8 bases align to TRBD1. Looked up from germline, CDR1 is SGHVS and CDR2 is FQNEAQ. V lost 4 bases to trimming and J lost 7 bases; unmatched junction nucleotides: 17. The CDR3 is made up of 18 amino acids. The CDR3 coding sequence is TGTGCCAGCAGCTCAGGGGGGAGACAGGGGTCGGTGGGTGAAAAACTGTTTTTT. It yields the protein CASSSGGRQGSVGEKLFF.

V gene TRBV5-3 combines with J gene TRBJ2-5; 8 bases are a match to TRBD1. TRBV5-3 carries the ORF label, with uncertain function. The J segment lost 6 bases and the V segment lost 4 bases, leaving 17 bases of the junction unmatched. CDR3 length: 17 residues. Here the CDR3 reads CARSPITLGQGRQTQYF. The CDR3 nucleotides are TGTGCCAGAAGCCCGATTACCCTTGGACAGGGCAGACAGACCCAGTACTTC.

A single count supports this clone. The chain carries TRBV7-8 and TRBJ1-2; maybe TRBD1 (5 bases). V lost 5 bases and J 6 bases, leaving 10 bases between the germline ends. The length of the CDR3 is 12 residues. CDR1 is SGHVS, CDR2 FQNEAQ, per germline. The CDR3 DNA reads TGTGCCAGCAGCCCTCGGGGGGATGGCTACACCTTC. This sequence encodes CASSPRGDGYTF.

This clone was picked up a small number of times. The chain couples TRBV12-3 or TRBV12-4 to TRBJ2-4; no definite D call. The CDR3 is 13 residues long. The V gene lost 7 bases and the J gene lost 11 bases, with 18 bases spanning the gap. The CDR3 here is CASTAGAVGFQYF. CDR3 coding DNA: TGTGCCAGCACCGCCGGAGCCGTCGGTTTTCAGTACTTC.

This clone occurred once. V gene TRBV2 combines with J gene TRBJ1-5; 7 bases are a match to TRBD1. The length of the CDR3 is 15 residues. With 4 bases clipped from V and 4 bases from J, the junction kept 7 bases outside the gene matches. CDR1 and CDR2 (germline): SNHLY, FYNNEI. For the CDR3, the DNA is TGTGCCAGCAGTGCGTTGGCAGGGGGTAATCAGCCCCAGCATTTT. Translation gives CASSALAGGNQPQHF.

The CDR3 sequence is CASSYLGLAGGRNEQFF. CDR3 coding DNA: TGTGCCAGCAGTTACCTTGGACTAGCGGGGGGCCGAAATGAGCAGTTCTTC. The chain links TRBV6-2 or TRBV6-3 to TRBJ2-1; the match to TRBD2 covers 14 bases. The CDR3 has 17 residues. V trimming: 2 bases; J trimming: 7 bases; junction bases outside the gene matches: 7. CDR1 is MNHEY, CDR2 SVGEGT, per germline.

The chain links TRBV27 to TRBJ1-1, with D hard to call. Germline V gene lookup returns CDR1 MNHEY and CDR2 SMNVEV (reference sequence). V shed 1 base and J shed 1 base, with 16 bases lying between them. This CDR3 has 17 amino acids. The CDR3 here is CASSLFGLGDRNTEAFF. The CDR3 DNA reads as TGTGCCAGCAGTTTATTCGGTCTAGGCGACCGGAACACTGAAGCTTTCTTT.